This T cell receptor beta chain was sequenced in a study of T cell repertoires in cytomegalovirus infection. Background on the study: It can be stated that public TCR beta signatures indicated CMV infection as well as a matching HLA type. General study results and limits: Ex vivo, HLA-C-restricted CMV-specific TCR beta clonotypes prevailed over the rest of the response.

This clonotype was counted ten times or more. No antigen is known for it. This CDR3 has 15 amino acids. V was cut by 6 bases and J by 4 bases, with 16 bases left in between. CDR1 and CDR2 from the germline V gene are SGHRS and YFSETQ. TCRdb re-called the reads through MiXCR, storing one row per CDR3 protein. The sample shows nearly 550,000 distinct CDR3 sequences, approximately 16% of them seen only once. The sequence was obtained from a human donor in good health (CMV status not recorded). Some clones in this sample may be carry-over from other donors' samples. The material sequenced was CD8+ T cells from PBMCs. The chain links TRBV5-1 to TRBJ1-4; a possible D gene is TRBD1 (5 bases). CDR3 region: CASTPFQGDNEKLFF. As DNA, the CDR3 is TGCGCCAGCACCCCCTTCCAGGGTGATAATGAAAAACTGTTTTTT.